Listed here is a single T cell receptor (beta chain). The sample originates from a study of human T cells and chemical hapten exposure. One entry per CDR3 protein, called by TCRdb with MiXCR from the RACE reads. The sample records some 44,000 distinct CDR3 sequences, more than 8.5% being singletons. The time point here: patch test 2, 6 weeks after DPC sensitization. Treatment noted: therapeutic diphenylcyclopropenone sensitization with weekly scalp DPC. The template was total RNA from unfractionated whole blood. The CDR3 extends over 15 amino acids. The V and J ends lost 6 bases and 4 bases, in that order; junction bases with no gene match: 11. Germline V CDR1 and CDR2: SGHTA, FQGNSA.

The specimen was whole blood, collected in connection with sensitization to the hapten diphenylcyclopropenone (DPC). The TCR sequence derives from a woman aged 40 to 50 with alopecia areata. Some clones in this sample may be carry-over from other donors' samples. The chain links TRBV7-2 to TRBJ2-5; 7 nucleotides align to TRBD1. CDR3 sequence reads: CASSITGQYGETQYF. CDR3 DNA: TGTGCCAGCAGTATAACGGGACAGTATGGAGAGACCCAGTACTTC.